This paragraph covers one TCR beta chain sequence. The antigen is unknown. V lost 0 bases and J lost 4, with 6 bases in between. Germline values: CDR1 SGDLS, CDR2 YYNGEE. CDR3 length: 13 amino acids. This entry belongs to a study of response to subunit inactivated influenza vaccine. Broader study findings: Authors suggested each seasonal flu vaccination may recruit only limited numbers of new T cells.

TCRdb ran MiXCR on the RT-PCR reads and lists one entry per CDR3 protein. The sample holds 600,000 to 850,000 distinct CDR3 sequences, roughly 15% seen once. V is TRBV9 and J is TRBJ2-3; D ambiguous. This sequence originates from a man aged 45-65 years who received an inactivated influenza vaccine. This specimen was PBMCs from blood, taken 14 to 15 days before vaccination. CDR3 protein: CASSVDPADTQYF. CDR3 sequence (DNA): TGTGCCAGCAGCGTAGATCCGGCAGATACGCAGTATTTT.